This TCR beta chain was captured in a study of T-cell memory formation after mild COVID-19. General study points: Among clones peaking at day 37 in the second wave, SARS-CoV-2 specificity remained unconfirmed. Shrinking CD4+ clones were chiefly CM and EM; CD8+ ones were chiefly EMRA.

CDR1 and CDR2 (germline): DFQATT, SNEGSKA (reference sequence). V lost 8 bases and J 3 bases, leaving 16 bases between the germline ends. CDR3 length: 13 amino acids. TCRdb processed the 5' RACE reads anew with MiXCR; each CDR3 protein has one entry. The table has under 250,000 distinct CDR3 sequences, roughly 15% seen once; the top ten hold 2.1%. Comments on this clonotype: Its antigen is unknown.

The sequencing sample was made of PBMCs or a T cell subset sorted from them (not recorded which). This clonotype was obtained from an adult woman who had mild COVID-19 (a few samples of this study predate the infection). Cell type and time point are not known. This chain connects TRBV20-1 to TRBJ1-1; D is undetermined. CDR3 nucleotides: TGCAGTCCAGTTGAGGATCCGGACACTGAAGCTTTCTTT. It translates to CSPVEDPDTEAFF.